Listed below are T cell receptor beta chains from one sample, sequenced in a study of blood T cell repertoires in COVID-19. Only in-frame clones appear in the TCRdb table, and some are missing; sequencing was by immunoSEQ multiplex PCR. The data contain fewer than 65,000 clones, about 91% of them singletons. Source material: peripheral blood. The receptor source for this set is a woman aged 60 to 75 with active or convalescent COVID-19. Both conserved end residues are part of each CDR3. A D gene is named only where the DNA matches it firmly. Where a row states a size, it is once, few, many or the class of an expanded clone; other rows omit it.

>TRBJ2-3|TRBV28|TRBD1|-
TGTGCCAGCAGTTCAGGGGGCGGCACAGATACGCAGTATTTT
CASSSGGGTDTQYF
>TRBJ2-3|TRBV6-1|-|-
TGTGCCAGCCGTGAGGGGGGTGCAGATACGCAGTATTTT
CASREGGADTQYF
>TRBJ1-1|TRBV28|-|-
TGTGCCAGCAGGGCGGGGTCGGTCTTGAACACTGAAGCTTTCTTT
CASRAGSVLNTEAFF
>TRBJ2-3|TRBV7-2|TRBD2|-
TGTGCCAGCAGCTTGGGGGTCGGGGGGAACACAGATACGCAGTATTTT
CASSLGVGGNTDTQYF
>TRBJ2-2|TRBV19|-|-
TGTGCCAGTAGTATAAGGGGGAGCCCGCGAGCATCGCGGGAGCTGTTTTTT
CASSIRGSPRASRELFF
>TRBJ1-4|TRBV6-5|TRBD1|once
TGTGCCAGCAGTTACTCAGGGACAGGGCAGTATGAAAAACTGTTTTTT
CASSYSGTGQYEKLFF
>TRBJ1-2|TRBV18|-|-
TGTGCCAGCTCTTCAGGGGCCTCTAACTATGGCTACACCTTC
CASSSGASNYGYTF
>TRBJ2-5|TRBV20-1|TRBD2|-
TGCAGTGCCAGTCGAGGGACTAGCGGAATAGAGACCCAGTACTTC
CSASRGTSGIETQYF
>TRBJ2-3|TRBV20-1|TRBD2|-
TGCAGTGCCAATAGCGGGGATACGCAGTATTTT
CSANSGDTQYF
>TRBJ1-5|TRBV6-5|TRBD1|-
TGTGCCAGCAGTCGCGGACAGGACAATCAGCCCCAGCATTTT
CASSRGQDNQPQHF
>TRBJ2-7|TRBV30|-|-
TGTGCCTGGAGGGGTTCGGTCATAAGGGGCCCGCAGTACTTC
CAWRGSVIRGPQYF
>TRBJ2-7|TRBV16|TRBD1|-
TGTGCCAGCAGCCCCCGGGACAGGGTTATGAATAACGAGCAGTACTTC
CASSPRDRVMNNEQYF
>TRBJ1-5|TRBV3-1/TRBV3-2|-|few
TGTGCCAGCAGCCAGATGGGCTCTAATCAGCCCCAGCATTTT
CASSQMGSNQPQHF
>TRBJ1-1|TRBV7-6|-|-
TGTGCCAGCAGCCCTTACACAGGGTTTAACACTGAAGCTTTCTTT
CASSPYTGFNTEAFF
>TRBJ1-3|TRBV28|-|few
TGTGCCAGCAGTTTTAGCCTGACGGAGGCCCCCCCTGGAAACACCATATATTTT
CASSFSLTEAPPGNTIYF
>TRBJ1-5|TRBV19|-|-
TGTGCCAGTATGGATGGAGGGGTTAGCAATCAGCCCCAGCATTTT
CASMDGGVSNQPQHF
>TRBJ1-3|TRBV18|-|-
TGTGCCAGCTCACCAAACAGGCCAGGGCGGACGGGAAACACCATATATTTT
CASSPNRPGRTGNTIYF
>TRBJ1-1|TRBV6-6|-|-
TGTGCCAGCATTCCATATCAGGGCCCCATGAACACTGAAGCTTTCTTT
CASIPYQGPMNTEAFF
>TRBJ2-3|TRBV4-3|TRBD2|-
TGCGCCAGCAGCCAAGATCCGGTTGACGGGAGGAACGCAGATACGCAGTATTTT
CASSQDPVDGRNADTQYF
>TRBJ2-7|TRBV19|TRBD2|-
TGTGCCACAACCCGGACTAGCGGGAGGGCCTACGAGCAGTACTTC
CATTRTSGRAYEQYF
>TRBJ1-2|TRBV7-9|-|-
TGTGCCAGCAGCTTAGCCGTCGTGGAGGGCTACACCTTC
CASSLAVVEGYTF
>TRBJ1-5|TRBV6-5|TRBD1|-
TGTGCCAGCACAGGACAGGGGGTAAGAGGTCAGCCCCAGCATTTT
CASTGQGVRGQPQHF
>TRBJ2-7|TRBV6-5|TRBD2|-
TGTGCCAGCAGCCCGGGACTAGCGGCTTACGAGCAGTACTTC
CASSPGLAAYEQYF
>TRBJ2-5|TRBV30|TRBD1|few
TGTGCCTGGAGTACATACCCCGGGACAGGTCTAAAGACCCAGTACTTC
CAWSTYPGTGLKTQYF
>TRBJ2-1|TRBV5-5|TRBD1|-
TGTGCCAGCAGAACCGAACAGGGGCTATACAATGAGCAGTTCTTC
CASRTEQGLYNEQFF
>TRBJ1-5|TRBV24-1|TRBD1|-
TGTGCCGCGAAGACAGGGAATCAGCCCCAGCATTTT
CAAKTGNQPQHF
>TRBJ2-7|TRBV5-1|TRBD2|-
TGCGCCAGCGGCGGGGGAACAGGTCGGATCTACGAGCAGTACTTC
CASGGGTGRIYEQYF
>TRBJ2-5|TRBV5-6|-|few
TGTGCCAGCAGCTTGACGGGAGTATTTAGAGAGACCCAGTACTTC
CASSLTGVFRETQYF
>TRBJ1-1|TRBV30|-|-
TGTGCCGGACAGTTGAACACTGAAGCTTTCTTT
CAGQLNTEAFF
>TRBJ2-7|TRBV28|-|-
TGTGCCAGCAGTCCAATGGGGGGGGGCTCAGCCTACGAGCAGTACTTC
CASSPMGGGSAYEQYF
>TRBJ1-5|TRBV9|TRBD1|-
TGTGCCAGCAGCGTAGGAGGGGGCGATCAGCCCCAGCATTTT
CASSVGGGDQPQHF
>TRBJ1-1|TRBV11-2|-|few
TGTGCCAGCAGCCCCCCCCAGGGCGTCGTGTCTGAAGCTTTCTTT
CASSPPQGVVSEAFF
>TRBJ1-5|TRBV18|-|-
TGTGCCAGCTCCGGACAGAGCAATCAGCCCCAGCATTTT
CASSGQSNQPQHF
>TRBJ2-1|TRBV9|-|once
TGTGCCAGCAGTTTCGTCCGGGATGAGCAGTTCTTC
CASSFVRDEQFF
>TRBJ1-2|TRBV28|-|-
TGTGCCAGCAGTTTCCTTTATGGCTACACCTTC
CASSFLYGYTF
>TRBJ1-4|TRBV30|-|-
TGTGCCTGGAGAGGCGGAGGCAGCCGGAATGAAAAACTGTTTTTT
CAWRGGGSRNEKLFF
>TRBJ2-5|TRBV30|-|-
TGTGCCTGGAGTGTAAGGAGAAAAGAGACCCAGTACTTC
CAWSVRRKETQYF
>TRBJ1-5|TRBV10-3|TRBD1|-
TGTGCCATTAGGACAGGGGATAGCAATCAGCCCCAGCATTTT
CAIRTGDSNQPQHF
>TRBJ2-7|TRBV6-6|TRBD2|-
TGTGCCAGCAGTTGGCCTTTCGGGACTAGCTCCTACGAGCAGTACTTC
CASSWPFGTSSYEQYF
>TRBJ2-7|TRBV15|-|-
TGTGCCACCAGCAGGAAACAGGGATCTACCTCCTACGAGCAGTACTTC
CATSRKQGSTSYEQYF
>TRBJ2-3|TRBV10-3|-|-
TGTGCCATCACCGCACTAGCCGACACAGATACGCAGTATTTT
CAITALADTDTQYF
>TRBJ2-5|TRBV18|TRBD2|-
TGTGCCAGCTCATCCGTTCCGGGACTAGGAGTAAGAGAGACCCAGTACTTC
CASSSVPGLGVRETQYF
>TRBJ2-2|TRBV10-3|TRBD1|-
TGTGCCATATCAGGGACAGGGGTCACCGGGGAGCTGTTTTTT
CAISGTGVTGELFF
>TRBJ1-5|TRBV3-1/TRBV3-2|-|few
TGTGCCAGCAGCCAAGCAGGGAATCAGCCCCAGCATTTT
CASSQAGNQPQHF
>TRBJ2-7|TRBV6-5|TRBD2|-
TGTGCCAGCAGACTAGCGTTGAGCGTCCACGAGCAGTACTTC
CASRLALSVHEQYF
>TRBJ1-1|TRBV4-1|-|-
TGCGCCAGCAGCCAAGACTTTCTCTCTGACTGGAGACACACTGAAGCTTTCTTT
CASSQDFLSDWRHTEAFF
>TRBJ1-6|TRBV19|-|-
TGTGCCAGTAGTATTGGGCAGGGGAATTCACCCCTCCACTTT
CASSIGQGNSPLHF
>TRBJ2-1|TRBV5-4|TRBD2|-
TGTGCCAGCAGCTTGGGAGGGAGGGCCGACAATGAGCAGTTCTTC
CASSLGGRADNEQFF
>TRBJ2-5|TRBV9|TRBD2|-
TGTGCCAGCAGCGGGACTAGCGGGGGGCAGGAGACCCAGTACTTC
CASSGTSGGQETQYF
>TRBJ2-7|TRBV30|-|-
TGTGCCTGGAGTGTGTTATCCGAGCAGTACTTC
CAWSVLSEQYF
>TRBJ2-5|TRBV18|-|-
TGTGCCAGCTCACCAAAACGGGTCCCTGGGGAGACCCAGTACTTC
CASSPKRVPGETQYF